Detailed here is one T cell receptor beta chain. Its target is not known. Each PCR replicate from the sorted subsets contained 150 to 200 ng DNA, which is 30,000 or so T cell genomes. Original processing notes: From ImmunoSEQ came sequences covering only the junction and carrying no quality scores, so filtering differed. Here immunoSEQ multiplex PCR was the method, and the copy in TCRdb shows in-frame clones only, minus some. V and J calls plus clone size are reproduced from that table; the DNA served to infer D and trimming. Of around 980,000 clones in the sample, 70% to 80% were seen once. This sample stems from a study of shared clonotypes between healthy human individuals. General observations from the study: With few donors, the genetic and exposure-history diversity represented was limited.

The CDR3 runs to 19 residues. The V gene's germline CDR1 is SGHAT and CDR2 FQNNGV. Trimming cost V 0 bases and J 2 bases, with 19 bases left between them. The clonotype comes from a man between 18 and 29 years old in good health. Some clones in this sample may be carry-over from other donors' samples. J is TRBJ1-4 and V is TRBV11-2; D not certain. Material: memory CD4+ T cells from PBMCs. Stated subset: CD45RA-negative fraction. The CDR3 loop reads CASSLDLAWTYRTNEKLFF. CDR3 nucleotide sequence: TGTGCCAGCAGCTTAGATCTAGCTTGGACTTACCGGACTAATGAAAAACTGTTTTTT.